The 7 T cell receptor beta chains below were found in one sample sequenced in a study of blood T cell repertoires in COVID-19. TCRdb's table, derived via immunoSEQ multiplex PCR, lists solely in-frame clones and lacks some. The table shows around 20,000 clones, with 80% to 90% occurring only once. The sequencing sample was made of peripheral blood. The source of these receptors is a human donor with active COVID-19. The donor label of this sample is uncertain.

This clone was seen only once. The chain uses TRBV21-1 and TRBJ2-4; no check of the table's D call, TRBD2, against the DNA was made. TRBV21-1 is classified as a pseudogene. The CDR3 is 13 amino acids. This chain's CDR3 is CASSKQEGNIQYF. CDR3 DNA: TGTGCCAGCAGCAAACAGGAGGGAAACATTCAGTACTTC.

The rearrangement uses TRBV6-6 and TRBJ2-3; 9 positions agree with TRBD1. CDR1 is MNHNY, CDR2 SVGAGI, per germline (reference sequence). The CDR3 totals 14 residues. The V segment lost 7 bases and the J segment 1 base; nucleotides outside the gene matches: 3. In nucleotides, the CDR3 is TGTGCCAGCAAGGACAGGGGAGGCACAGATACGCAGTATTTT. It yields the protein CASKDRGGTDTQYF.

The chain employs TRBV7-3 and TRBJ2-7; 9 bases are a match to TRBD1. Germline CDR1 is SGHTA and CDR2 is FQGTGA. The CDR3 is 14 amino acids. Germline trimming cut 5 bases from V and 5 bases from J; bases unmatched to any gene: 7. Written as DNA, the CDR3 is TGTGCCAGCAGCCCCGGGACAGGGACCCACGAGCAGTACTTC. Translated, it gives CASSPGTGTHEQYF.

This chain joins TRBV27 and TRBJ2-1; a possible D gene is TRBD2 (5 bases). The CDR3 has 13 residues. The V end lost 2 bases, the J end lost 10 bases, and 12 bases lay between the germline ends. Germline-derived CDR1 and CDR2 are MNHEY and SMNVEV (reference sequence). The CDR3 coding sequence is TGTGCCAGCAGTTTAAGTTCGGGGTACGAGCAGTTCTTC. This gives the protein CASSLSSGYEQFF.

This sequence joins TRBV5-4 and TRBJ2-3; possible D gene TRBD1, 6 bases. This CDR3 region has 13 residues. CDR1 SGHNT and CDR2 YYREEE come from the germline V gene (reference sequence). Deletions cut 7 bases from V and 1 base from J, with 10 bases between. CDR3 amino acids: CASLAGGTDTQYF. The CDR3, as DNA: TGTGCCAGCCTCGCAGGGGGCACAGATACGCAGTATTTT.

As for this clone: Other DNA sequences in this specimen translate into the identical CDR3. The gene calls are TRBV11-2 and TRBJ1-3; 7 bases are shared with TRBD1. The CDR3 has 13 amino acids. J gave up 4 bases and V 3 bases, and 0 bases lay outside the gene matches. Germline values: CDR1 SGHAT, CDR2 FQNNGV. The CDR3 bases are TGTGCCAGCAGCTTGGGACAGGGAAACACCATATATTTT. This sequence encodes CASSLGQGNTIYF. Full variable domain (outside the CDR3, taken from reference TRBV11-2 and TRBJ1-3): EAGVAQSPRYKIIEKRQSVAFWCNPISGHATLYWYQQILGQGPKLLIQFQNNGVVDDSQLPKDRFSAERLKGVDSTLKIQPAKLEDSAVYLCASSLGQGNTIYFGEGSWLTVV.

This chain joins TRBV7-3 and TRBJ2-1, with TRBD2 matching over 9 bases. Germline assignment: CDR1 SGHTA and CDR2 FQGTGA. There are 20 residues in the CDR3. V gave up 5 bases and J gave up 0 bases; unmatched junction bases: 17. CDR3 sequence reads: CASSHMGAGGRNSSYNEQFF. The CDR3 bases are TGTGCCAGCAGCCACATGGGGGCGGGAGGGAGAAATTCCTCCTACAATGAGCAGTTCTTC.